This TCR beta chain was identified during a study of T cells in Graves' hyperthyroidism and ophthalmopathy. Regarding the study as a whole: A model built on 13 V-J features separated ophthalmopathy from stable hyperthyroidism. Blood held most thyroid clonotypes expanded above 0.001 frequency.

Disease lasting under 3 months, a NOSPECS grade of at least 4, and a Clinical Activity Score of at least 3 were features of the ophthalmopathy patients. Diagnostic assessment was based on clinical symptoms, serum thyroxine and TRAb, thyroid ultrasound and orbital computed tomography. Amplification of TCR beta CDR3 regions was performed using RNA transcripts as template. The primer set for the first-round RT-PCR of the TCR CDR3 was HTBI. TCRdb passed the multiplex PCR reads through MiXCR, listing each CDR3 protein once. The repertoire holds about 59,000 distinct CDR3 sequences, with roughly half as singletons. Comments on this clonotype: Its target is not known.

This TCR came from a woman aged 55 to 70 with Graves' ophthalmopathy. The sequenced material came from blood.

CDR3 loop: CASTILAESYEQYF. In DNA, the CDR3 is TGTGCCAGCACCATACTAGCGGAATCCTACGAGCAGTACTTC. The V gene is TRBV7-2, the J gene TRBJ2-7, with 8 bases fitting TRBD2. J was trimmed by 1 base and V by 7 bases; bases with no gene match: 6. The CDR3 runs 14 residues. The germline gives CDR1 SGHTA, CDR2 FQGNSA.